The source of this T cell receptor beta chain is a study of blood T cells in healthy people across ages. Study in general: Capture via template switching afforded approximately one barcoded beta molecule per two T cells. Study results and caveats: The study found more naive CD4+ cells and higher diversity in long-lived than aged donors. Diversity figures derived from one million T cells were judged to underestimate the true value.

CDR1 is MNHEY and CDR2 is SVGEGT in the germline V gene. The CDR3 sequence is 14 residues long. Trimming shortened V by 4 bases and J by 2 bases, and 10 bases separated the two germline ends. This clonotype showed up just a few times. As yet, its antigen is unknown. With a J-beta primer mix and a sample-barcoded 5' primer, a second PCR ran about 7 to 12 cycles. MiXCR was run by TCRdb on the 5' RACE reads, yielding one entry per CDR3 protein. Of 1.8 million or so distinct CDR3 sequences listed, about two fifths are singletons. Caucasian individuals from Russia who were healthy and aged about 6 to 95 acted as donors.

V gene TRBV6-2 or TRBV6-3 combines with J gene TRBJ2-3; D possibly corresponds to TRBD2 (5 bases). The sequence came from a human donor in good health. The sample consisted of blood. The CDR3 DNA follows: TGTGCCAGCAGTTTAACTAGGATCACAGATACGCAGTATTTT. Protein sequence: CASSLTRITDTQYF.